This section outlines one T cell receptor beta chain sequence together with its context. TCRdb's copy holds only in-frame clones and misses some; the assay was immunoSEQ multiplex PCR. The sample lists hundreds of thousands of clones, 70% to 90% seen once, with approximately 0.011% in the top ten. The data originate from a study of shared T cell receptors in the human thymus. The CDR3 contains 18 residues. J gave up 2 bases and V 5 bases, and 12 bases lay outside the gene matches. Germline CDR1 MNHEY, CDR2 SMNVEV (reference sequence). Separately, the same data were catalogued under a study of human thymus T cells. Per that study: Corrective heart surgery yielded resections, and these provided the thymus tissue.

V and J are TRBV27 and TRBJ2-7, with TRBD2 matching 13 bases. Input material: thymocytes. The receptor's source is a boy younger than two with a congenital heart defect. CDR3 coding DNA: TGTGCCAGCAGTCGCCCGGGACTAGCGGGACACCGAGCCTACGAGCAGTACTTC. It translates to CASSRPGLAGHRAYEQYF.